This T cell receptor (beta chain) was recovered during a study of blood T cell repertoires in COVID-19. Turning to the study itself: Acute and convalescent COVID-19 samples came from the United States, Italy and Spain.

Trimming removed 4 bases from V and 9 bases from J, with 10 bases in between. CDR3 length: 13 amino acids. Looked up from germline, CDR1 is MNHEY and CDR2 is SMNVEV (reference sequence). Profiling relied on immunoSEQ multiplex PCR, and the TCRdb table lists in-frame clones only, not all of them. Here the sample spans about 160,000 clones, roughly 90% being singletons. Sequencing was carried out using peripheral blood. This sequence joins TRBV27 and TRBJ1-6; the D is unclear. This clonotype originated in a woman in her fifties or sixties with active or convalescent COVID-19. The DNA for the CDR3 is TGTGCCAGCAGTTATAGGGAGAGTTCACCCCTCCACTTT. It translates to CASSYRESSPLHF.